A selection of T cell receptor beta chains follows, all from one sample in a study of human T cells and chemical hapten exposure. TCRdb recomputed calls from the RACE reads with MiXCR, one row per CDR3 protein. The repertoire holds more than 85,000 distinct CDR3 sequences, with roughly a tenth as singletons. Sequencing used whole blood, obtained in connection with sensitization to the hapten diphenylcyclopropenone (DPC). The receptors stem from a woman aged 40-49 years with alopecia areata. Some clones in this sample may be carry-over from other donors' samples. The CDR3 runs from the conserved cysteine through the conserved F or W. D genes are given only for firm matches. Clone size appears in some rows only: once, few, many, or a class for an expanded clone.

J	D	V	size	DNA	CDR3
TRBJ2-5	TRBD1	TRBV12-3/TRBV12-4	.	TGTGCCAGCAGTTTCCCGGGACAGGGGGAGACCCAGTACTTC	CASSFPGQGETQYF
TRBJ1-2	.	TRBV7-2	few	TGTGCCAGCAGCTTAGCGGAGACGTATGTAGCTAACTATGGCTACACCTTC	CASSLAETYVANYGYTF
TRBJ2-5	.	TRBV20-1	.	TGCAGTCCCCGAAGTTACAGGGAAGGAGAGACCCAGTACTTC	CSPRSYREGETQYF
TRBJ2-7	.	TRBV7-2	.	TGTGCCAGCAGCCAAATCAGGGGAGCCTACGAGCAGTACTTC	CASSQIRGAYEQYF
TRBJ2-1	.	TRBV11-3	few	TGTGCCAGCAGCTTAGATGCGGGGAGCTCCTACAATGAGCAGTTCTTC	CASSLDAGSSYNEQFF
TRBJ2-1	.	TRBV18	many	TGTGCCAGCTCACGGGACTCCCACAATGAGCAGTTCTTC	CASSRDSHNEQFF
TRBJ2-7	.	TRBV6-2/TRBV6-3	.	TGTGCCAGCAGCCTCGTTACGGGACTGCCGTACGAGCAGTACTTC	CASSLVTGLPYEQYF
TRBJ2-2	TRBD1	TRBV7-8	many	TGTGCCAGCAGCACGAGACAGGGGAACACCGGGGAGCTGTTTTTT	CASSTRQGNTGELFF
TRBJ2-1	.	TRBV19	.	TGTGCCAGTAGTGCTCTTTTTGGGGCAGCGAAAAGGGGACACAATGAGCAGTTCTTC	CASSALFGAAKRGHNEQFF
TRBJ1-1	.	TRBV5-3	few	TGTGCCAGAAGCTTGGAGGACACTGAAGCTTTCTTT	CARSLEDTEAFF
TRBJ2-7	TRBD1	TRBV9	few	TGTGCCAGCAGCCCCACGGGACAGGGGGCACAAGAGCAGTACTTC	CASSPTGQGAQEQYF
TRBJ1-5	.	TRBV4-3	few	TGCGCCAGCAGCCAAGACGGGCTGGGGCAGCCCCAGCATTTT	CASSQDGLGQPQHF
TRBJ1-4	.	TRBV7-7	few	TGTGCCAGCAGCTTAGGGGGACTTCCTAATGAAAAACTGTTTTTT	CASSLGGLPNEKLFF
TRBJ2-7	TRBD1	TRBV3-1	many	TGTGCCAGCAGCCAATCAGGGACAGATCGCGAGCAGTACTTC	CASSQSGTDREQYF
TRBJ2-3	.	TRBV12-3/TRBV12-4	few	TGTGCCAGCAGTAGGACAGCGCATAGCACAGATACGCAGTATTTT	CASSRTAHSTDTQYF
TRBJ2-3	TRBD2	TRBV10-3	few	TGTGCCGCCCTAGCGGATCCTAGCACAGATACGCAGTATTTT	CAALADPSTDTQYF
TRBJ1-6	.	TRBV11-2	.	TGTGCCAGCAGCTTGAAAGGGCTTAGCTCCTATAATTCACCCCTCCACTTT	CASSLKGLSSYNSPLHF
TRBJ2-1	.	TRBV6-1	few	TGTGCCCTCTTCCCAGGGGAGTACAATGAGCAGTTCTTC	CALFPGEYNEQFF
TRBJ1-2	.	TRBV9	.	TGTGCCAGCAGCCGGGCGTATGGCTACACCTTC	CASSRAYGYTF
TRBJ1-2	.	TRBV7-6	.	TGTGCCAGCAGCCAGACGCCGGCCAGCTATGGCTACACCTTC	CASSQTPASYGYTF
TRBJ1-2	TRBD1	TRBV4-3	many	TGCGCCAGCAGGGAAAGGACAGGGGGCGACTATGGCTACACCTTC	CASRERTGGDYGYTF
TRBJ2-1	.	TRBV7-2	.	TGTGCCAGCAGCCCAGCAGGGACTCGGGGCAATGAGCAGTTCTTC	CASSPAGTRGNEQFF
TRBJ2-7	.	TRBV29-1	.	TGCAGCGCCCAAGGGGGTAGGGGAGCCTACGAGCAGTACTTC	CSAQGGRGAYEQYF
TRBJ2-7	.	TRBV20-1	.	TGCAGTGCTAGTTCATCGACTCACGGCTCCTACGAGCAGTACTTC	CSASSSTHGSYEQYF
TRBJ1-5	.	TRBV6-5	.	TGTGCCAGCAGTTACTCTTTAGATCAGCCCCAGCATTTT	CASSYSLDQPQHF
TRBJ1-1	.	TRBV7-8	few	TGTGCCAGCAGCCTCTTTATGAACACTGAAGCTTTCTTT	CASSLFMNTEAFF
TRBJ1-3	.	TRBV20-1	many	TGCAGTGCTAGAGCAGGATCTGAAAACACCATATATTTT	CSARAGSENTIYF
TRBJ1-2	.	TRBV27	many	TGTGCCAGCAGCCCCGGGTCTTCTAACTATGGCTACACCTTC	CASSPGSSNYGYTF
TRBJ1-2	.	TRBV7-9	.	TGTGCCAGCACCTCACAGGGCTATGGCTACACCTTC	CASTSQGYGYTF
TRBJ2-1	TRBD2	TRBV7-2	many	TGTGCCAGCAGCCCCCGAGGGGCGGGGGGGCCTGTTAATGAGCAGTTCTTC	CASSPRGAGGPVNEQFF
TRBJ1-1	.	TRBV4-3	many	TGCGCCAGCAGCCAAGATCAGGGCGGGGATTGGATGAACACTGAAGCTTTCTTT	CASSQDQGGDWMNTEAFF
TRBJ2-5	.	TRBV29-1	many	TGCAGCGTTGGGCCAGAGACCCAGTACTTC	CSVGPETQYF
TRBJ1-4	.	TRBV19	many	TGTGCCAGTAGTATCGACGTATGGGCTAAACTGTTTTTT	CASSIDVWAKLFF
TRBJ1-3	TRBD1	TRBV4-3	many	TGCGCCAGCAGCCCCGACAGGGCCGTCGGAAACACCATATATTTT	CASSPDRAVGNTIYF
TRBJ2-3	.	TRBV20-1	many	TGCAGTGCTGGACTCCGGAAGGGGAGCACAGATACGCAGTATTTT	CSAGLRKGSTDTQYF
TRBJ2-3	.	TRBV7-9	many	TGTGCCAGCAGCTCCCTTCAGCTGCAGTATTTT	CASSSLQLQYF
TRBJ1-1	.	TRBV7-9	few	TGTGCCAGCAGCTTAGTTCAGGGTGCCCCTGAAGCTTTCTTT	CASSLVQGAPEAFF
TRBJ2-3	.	TRBV6-2/TRBV6-3	few	TGTGCCAGCAGTTCACCCTGGGGTAATACAGATACGCAGTATTTT	CASSSPWGNTDTQYF
TRBJ2-7	.	TRBV2	many	TGTGCCAGCGGTGACAGGTTTACCTACGAGCAGTACTTC	CASGDRFTYEQYF
TRBJ1-6	.	TRBV7-9	few	TGTGCCAGCAGCTTAGAAGTTAGTTCACCCCTCCACTTT	CASSLEVSSPLHF
TRBJ1-1	TRBD1	TRBV28	many	TGTGCCAGCAGTTCTACAGGGGGACGGGGTGAAGCTTTCTTT	CASSSTGGRGEAFF
TRBJ1-2	.	TRBV7-8	many	TGTGCCAGCAGCTTAGCGCGCGGCAGTTTCTATGGCTACACCTTC	CASSLARGSFYGYTF
TRBJ2-5	.	TRBV10-2	.	TGCGCCAGCAGCGACACGCAGGGGTCGGCAGAGACCCAGTACTTC	CASSDTQGSAETQYF
TRBJ1-6	.	TRBV6-5	many	TGTGCCAGCAGGGGTGACAGAAATAATTCACCCCTCCACTTT	CASRGDRNNSPLHF
TRBJ2-1	.	TRBV12-3/TRBV12-4	.	TGTGCCAGCAGTCTTGCTAGCTATGAGCAGTTCTTC	CASSLASYEQFF
TRBJ1-1	TRBD1	TRBV7-8	many	TGTGCCAGCAGCCCAGAGACAGGGATTTACACTGAAGCTTTCTTT	CASSPETGIYTEAFF
TRBJ2-7	.	TRBV28	.	TGTGCCAGCACCACTACCTCCCGCTCCCCCTCCTACGAGCAGTACTTC	CASTTTSRSPSYEQYF
TRBJ2-5	TRBD2	TRBV10-3	many	TGTGCCATCAGTGAAGAATTAGCGGGGGGGCGGAAAGAGACCCAGTACTTC	CAISEELAGGRKETQYF